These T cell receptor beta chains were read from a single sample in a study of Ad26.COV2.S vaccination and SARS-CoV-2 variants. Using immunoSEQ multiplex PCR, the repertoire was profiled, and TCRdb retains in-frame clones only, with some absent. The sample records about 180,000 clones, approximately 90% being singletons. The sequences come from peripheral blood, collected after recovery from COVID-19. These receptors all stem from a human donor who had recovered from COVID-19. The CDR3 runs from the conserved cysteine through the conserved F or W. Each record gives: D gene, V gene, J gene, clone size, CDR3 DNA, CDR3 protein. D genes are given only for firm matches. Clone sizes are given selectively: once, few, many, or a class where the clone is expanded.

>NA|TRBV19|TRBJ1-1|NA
TGTGCCAGTAGCAAGCAAGGCACCCTGAACACTGAAGCTTTCTTT
CASSKQGTLNTEAFF
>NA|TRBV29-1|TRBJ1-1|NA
TGCAGCGTTGTGGCTCCAGGGTGGAACGCTGAAGCTTTCTTT
CSVVAPGWNAEAFF
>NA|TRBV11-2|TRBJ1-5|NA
TGTGCCAGCAGCTCCTTAACAGGGATCAATCAGCCCCAGCATTTT
CASSSLTGINQPQHF
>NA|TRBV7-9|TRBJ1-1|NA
TGTGCCAGCAGCTTAGGACAGCAGAACACTGAAGCTTTCTTT
CASSLGQQNTEAFF
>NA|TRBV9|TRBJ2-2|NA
TGTGCCCGCAGCGCCGTAGGGGGGGCGAGGGGGGAGCTGTTTTTT
CARSAVGGARGELFF
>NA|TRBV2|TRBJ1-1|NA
TGTGCCCTTAGGTCGCGGGGGGAAACTGAAGCTTTCTTT
CALRSRGETEAFF
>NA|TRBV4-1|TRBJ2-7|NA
TGCGCCAGCAGTCAACCCCATTCCACTTACGAGCAGTACTTC
CASSQPHSTYEQYF
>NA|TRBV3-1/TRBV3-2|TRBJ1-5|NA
TGTGCCAGCAGCCAAAGGGCAGGAGCCAATCAGCCCCAGCATTTT
CASSQRAGANQPQHF
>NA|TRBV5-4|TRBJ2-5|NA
TGTGCCAGCAGCTTGGGTGGCGGGGTTGTTCAAGAGACCCAGTACTTC
CASSLGGGVVQETQYF
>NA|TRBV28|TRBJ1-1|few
TGTGCCAGCAGTTTTAGGCAGGGTGGAGCTTTCTTT
CASSFRQGGAFF
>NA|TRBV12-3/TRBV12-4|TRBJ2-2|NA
TGTGCCAGCAGAAACACCGCCGGGGAGCTGTTTTTT
CASRNTAGELFF
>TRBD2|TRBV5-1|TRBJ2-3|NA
TGCGCCAGCTGTCTAGCGGGAAGGATTGATACGCAGTATTTT
CASCLAGRIDTQYF
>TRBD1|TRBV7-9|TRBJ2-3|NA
TGTGCCAGCAGCCAAGGGGGCGTGCGGGCAGATACGCAGTATTTT
CASSQGGVRADTQYF
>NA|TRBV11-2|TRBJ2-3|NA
TGTGCCAGCAGATTCAAAATGCGGGGGCTCGACACAGATACGCAGTATTTT
CASRFKMRGLDTDTQYF
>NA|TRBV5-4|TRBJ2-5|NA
TGTGCCAGCGGTGGTGAAGGCCTCGAGACCCAGTACTTC
CASGGEGLETQYF
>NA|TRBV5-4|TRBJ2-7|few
TGTGCCAGCAGCTATGACTCCTCCTCCGAGCAGTACTTC
CASSYDSSSEQYF
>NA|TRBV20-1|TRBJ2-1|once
TGCAGGCTGGGGGGAGATGAGCAGTTCTTC
CRLGGDEQFF
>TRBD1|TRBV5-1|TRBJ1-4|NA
TGCGCCAGCAGCATTGGACAGGGGGCTTGGGAAAAACTGTTTTTT
CASSIGQGAWEKLFF
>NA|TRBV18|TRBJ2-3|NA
TGTGCCAGCTCACGCGACCTGAGGGGAGATACGCAGTATTTT
CASSRDLRGDTQYF
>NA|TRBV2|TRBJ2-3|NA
TGTGCCACCTCGGGGGCAGGGACCTACACAGATACGCAGTATTTT
CATSGAGTYTDTQYF
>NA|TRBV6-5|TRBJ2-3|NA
TGTGCCAGCAGCCGGGACTTCGAAGATACGCAGTATTTT
CASSRDFEDTQYF
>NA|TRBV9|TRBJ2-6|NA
TGTGCCAGCAGCGTATCTGGGGCCAACGTCCTGACTTTC
CASSVSGANVLTF
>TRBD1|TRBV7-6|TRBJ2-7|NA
TGTGCCAGCAGCTTAGGGGGACAGGGTCGCTACGAGCAGTACTTC
CASSLGGQGRYEQYF
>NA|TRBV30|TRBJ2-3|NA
TGTGCCTGGGGACAGCTAAGGGCTAGCACAGATACGCAGTATTTT
CAWGQLRASTDTQYF
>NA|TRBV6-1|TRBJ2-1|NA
TGTGCCAGCAGTGATCGGGGGACAGTTGGCTACAATGAGCAGTTCTTC
CASSDRGTVGYNEQFF
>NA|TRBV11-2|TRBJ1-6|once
TGTGCCAGCAGTTCATCCACAGGGTTGGCACCCCTCCACTTT
CASSSSTGLAPLHF
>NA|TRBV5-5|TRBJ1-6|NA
TGTGCCAGCAGCTTCCCGGGAGGGGATAATTCACCCCTCCACTTT
CASSFPGGDNSPLHF
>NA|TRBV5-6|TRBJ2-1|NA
TGTGCCAGCAGCTATAGCAATGAGCAGTTCTTC
CASSYSNEQFF
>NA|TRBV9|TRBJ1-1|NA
TGTGCCAGCAGCGCGGAAATGAACACTGAAGCTTTCTTT
CASSAEMNTEAFF
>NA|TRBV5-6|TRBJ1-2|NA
TGTGCCAGCAGCTTGGGGGTGGGCCGGGGCTATGGCTACACCTTC
CASSLGVGRGYGYTF
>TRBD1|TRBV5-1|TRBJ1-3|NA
TGCGCCAGCAGCGACCAGGGGGCGCAGGGAAACACCATATATTTT
CASSDQGAQGNTIYF
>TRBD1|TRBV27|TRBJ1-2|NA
TGTGCCAGCAGTTCAACAGGGGAAAGTGGTTGGCTTAACTATGGCTACACCTTC
CASSSTGESGWLNYGYTF
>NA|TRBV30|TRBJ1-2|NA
TGTGCCTGGGGAGGTGGGGCGGTATATGGCTACACCTTC
CAWGGGAVYGYTF
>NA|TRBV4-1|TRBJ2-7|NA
TGCGCCAGCAGCGAGCGGGACAAAAGCTCCTACGAGCAGTACTTC
CASSERDKSSYEQYF
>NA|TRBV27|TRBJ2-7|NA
TGTGCCAGCAGTCATGTGAGCGGGTCAAGCCCCTACGAGCAGTACTTC
CASSHVSGSSPYEQYF
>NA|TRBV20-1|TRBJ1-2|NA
TGCAGTGCTTTATCAGGGCATGGCTACACCTTC
CSALSGHGYTF
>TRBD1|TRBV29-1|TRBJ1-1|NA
TGCAGCGGGTACAGGGGGCGAGGCACTGAAGCTTTCTTT
CSGYRGRGTEAFF
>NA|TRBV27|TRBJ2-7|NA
TGTGCCAGCAGTTTCCGGAGTGGTGAGCAGTACTTC
CASSFRSGEQYF
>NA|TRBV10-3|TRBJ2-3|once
TGTGCCATCAGTGAGAGTCGAACACCTCCCACAGATACGCAGTATTTT
CAISESRTPPTDTQYF
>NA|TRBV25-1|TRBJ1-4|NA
TGTGCCAGCAGTACGACAGGAGAACTGTTTTTT
CASSTTGELFF
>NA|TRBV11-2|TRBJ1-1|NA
TGTGCCAGCAGCTTAGGGTGGCGAACAATCAACACTGAAGCTTTCTTT
CASSLGWRTINTEAFF
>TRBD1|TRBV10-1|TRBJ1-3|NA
TGCGCCAGTACAGGGGGATCGGGAAACACCATATATTTT
CASTGGSGNTIYF
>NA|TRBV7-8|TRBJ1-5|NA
TGTGCCAGCAGCTCTATGGGGGGCGGCAATCAGCCCCAGCATTTT
CASSSMGGGNQPQHF
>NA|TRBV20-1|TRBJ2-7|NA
TGCAGTGGTGGGGGCCAGTACGAGCAGTACTTC
CSGGGQYEQYF
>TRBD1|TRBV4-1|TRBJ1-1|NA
TGCGCCAGCAGCCAACTTGGGACAGGGGGATTAACTGAAGCTTTCTTT
CASSQLGTGGLTEAFF
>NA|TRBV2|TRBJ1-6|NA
TGTGCCAGCACCGGGGGGGGAACCCTCGCCCTCCACTTT
CASTGGGTLALHF
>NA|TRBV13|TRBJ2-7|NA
TGTGCCAGCAGCCTAGGGGGTCTCCCTTTGCAGTACTTC
CASSLGGLPLQYF
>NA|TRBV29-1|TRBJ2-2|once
TGCAGCGTTGGTGGGAACACCGGGGAGCTGTTTTTT
CSVGGNTGELFF
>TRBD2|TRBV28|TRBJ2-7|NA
TGTGCCAGCAACGCGGGAGGGCGCTCCTACGAGCAGTACTTC
CASNAGGRSYEQYF
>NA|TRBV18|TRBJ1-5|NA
TGTGCCAGCTCACCGGCGGGGGGGCGGTTCTCCGGTCAGCCCCAGCATTTT
CASSPAGGRFSGQPQHF
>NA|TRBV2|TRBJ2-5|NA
TGTGCCAGCAGTGAAGAGGTTCAAGAGACCCAGTACTTC
CASSEEVQETQYF
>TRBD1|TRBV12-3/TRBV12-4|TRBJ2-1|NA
TGTGCCGGGGGTACAGGGGGGTCCGATGAGCAGTTCTTC
CAGGTGGSDEQFF